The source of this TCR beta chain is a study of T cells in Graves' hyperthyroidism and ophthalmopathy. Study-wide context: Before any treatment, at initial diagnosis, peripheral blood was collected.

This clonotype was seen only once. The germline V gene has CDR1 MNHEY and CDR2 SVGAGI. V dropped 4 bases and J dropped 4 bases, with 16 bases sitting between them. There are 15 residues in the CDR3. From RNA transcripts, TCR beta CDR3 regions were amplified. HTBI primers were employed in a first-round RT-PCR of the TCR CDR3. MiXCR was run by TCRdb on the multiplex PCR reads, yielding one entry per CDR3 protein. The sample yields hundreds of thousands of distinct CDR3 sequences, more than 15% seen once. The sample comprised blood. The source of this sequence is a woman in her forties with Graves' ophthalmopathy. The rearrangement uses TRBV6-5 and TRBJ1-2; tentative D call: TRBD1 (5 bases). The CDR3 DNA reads TGTGCCAGCAGTTCTACGGACAAAGTGCTCTATGGCTACACCTTC. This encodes CASSSTDKVLYGYTF.